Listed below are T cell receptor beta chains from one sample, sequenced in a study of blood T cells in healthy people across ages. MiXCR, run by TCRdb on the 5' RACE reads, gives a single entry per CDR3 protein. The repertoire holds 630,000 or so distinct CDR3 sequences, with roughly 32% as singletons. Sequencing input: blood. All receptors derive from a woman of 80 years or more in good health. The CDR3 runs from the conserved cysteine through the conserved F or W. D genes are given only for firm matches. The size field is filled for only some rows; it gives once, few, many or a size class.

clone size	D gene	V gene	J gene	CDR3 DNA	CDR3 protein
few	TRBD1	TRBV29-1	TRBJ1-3	TGCAGCGTTGAGGGCAGGGGGCCTGGAAACACCATATATTTT	CSVEGRGPGNTIYF
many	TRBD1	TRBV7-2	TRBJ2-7	TGTGCCAGCACCGGGACAGGACTGACCTACGAGCAGTACTTC	CASTGTGLTYEQYF
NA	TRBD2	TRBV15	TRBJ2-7	TGTGCCACCAGCAGATCTAGCGGGGGGTACAATGAGCAGTACTTC	CATSRSSGGYNEQYF
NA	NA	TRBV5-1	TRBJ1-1	TGCGCCAGCAGGGAAGACCCGGGTGGCACTGAAGCTTTCTTT	CASREDPGGTEAFF
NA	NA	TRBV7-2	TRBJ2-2	TGTGCCAGCAGCTTAGACAGCAGTTCGGCGACCACCGGGGAGCTGTTTTTT	CASSLDSSSATTGELFF
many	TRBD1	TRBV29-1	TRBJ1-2	TGCAGCGTTACCTCGGGACAGGCTCCTAACTATGGCTACACCTTC	CSVTSGQAPNYGYTF
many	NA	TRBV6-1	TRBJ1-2	TGTGCCAGCAGTGAAGACTATACAGGGTATGGCTACACCTTC	CASSEDYTGYGYTF
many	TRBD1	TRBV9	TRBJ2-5	TGTGCCAGCAGCCCTATTGACAGGGTGGAGACCCAGTACTTC	CASSPIDRVETQYF
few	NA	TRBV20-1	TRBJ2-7	TGCAGTGCTAGCCCCAGGGGCGCCTACGAGCAGTACTTC	CSASPRGAYEQYF
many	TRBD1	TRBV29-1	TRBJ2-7	TGCAGCGTTGTAAGGACAGGAACCTACGAGCAGTACTTC	CSVVRTGTYEQYF
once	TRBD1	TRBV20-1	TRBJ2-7	TGCAGTGCTAGATCCGGGACAGGAAGTTACGAGCAGTACTTC	CSARSGTGSYEQYF
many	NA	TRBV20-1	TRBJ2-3	TGCAGTGCTGGGTTTTTAGATACGCAGTATTTT	CSAGFLDTQYF
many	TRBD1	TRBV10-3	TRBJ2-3	TGTGCCATCAGTATGACAGGGGAAAGCACAGATACGCAGTATTTT	CAISMTGESTDTQYF
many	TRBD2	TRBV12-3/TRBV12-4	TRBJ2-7	TGTGCCAGCAAAGCGGGGGGGCGGGTCGAGCAGTACTTC	CASKAGGRVEQYF
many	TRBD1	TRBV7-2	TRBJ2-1	TGTGCCAGCAGCTTGCCGGGACAGGGGGGCGGGAGCTCCTACAATGAGCAGTTCTTC	CASSLPGQGGGSSYNEQFF
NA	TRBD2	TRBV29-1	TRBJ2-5	TGCAGCGCCAGACTAGCGCAAGAAGAGACCCAGTACTTC	CSARLAQEETQYF
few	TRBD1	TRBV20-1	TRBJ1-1	TGCAGTGCTAAAGGGGACAGGGGAACTGAAGCTTTCTTT	CSAKGDRGTEAFF
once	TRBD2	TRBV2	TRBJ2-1	TGTGCCAGCAGTGAAGCGGGAGGGTTCCACAATGAGCAGTTCTTC	CASSEAGGFHNEQFF
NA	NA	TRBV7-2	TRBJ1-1	TGTGCCAGCAGCTTAGACCAGGGGTACACTGAAGCTTTCTTT	CASSLDQGYTEAFF
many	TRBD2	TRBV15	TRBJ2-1	TGTGCCACCAGCAGAGATGTACTAGCGGGGGTCCCAAGCTCCTACAATGAGCAGTTCTTC	CATSRDVLAGVPSSYNEQFF
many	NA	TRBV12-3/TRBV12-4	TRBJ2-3	TGTGCCACCGGGGGCCTACGCACAGATACGCAGTATTTT	CATGGLRTDTQYF
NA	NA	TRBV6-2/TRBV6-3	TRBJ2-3	TGTGCCAGCAGTCGGGGGATAACGCATGAGACAGATACGCAGTATTTT	CASSRGITHETDTQYF
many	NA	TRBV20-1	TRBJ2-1	TGCAGTGCTAGCGGGCCGAGGGGAGAGGGTGAGCAGTTCTTC	CSASGPRGEGEQFF
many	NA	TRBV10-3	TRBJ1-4	TGTGCCATCAGTGAGTCCAGCAGCCCTAATGAAAAACTGTTTTTT	CAISESSSPNEKLFF